The 7 T cell receptor beta chains in this list originate from one sample, sequenced in a study of cytomegalovirus exposure and HLA in healthy donors. The PCR made use of 60 Vbeta and 13 Jbeta primers. Assay used: immunoSEQ multiplex PCR; TCRdb lists only in-frame clones, some missing. The sample shows over 150,000 clones, approximately 80% of them seen only once. The sequencing input was PBMCs. The receptor set was obtained from a woman between 45 and 65 years old in good health and CMV-seronegative.

The gene calls are TRBV19 and TRBJ2-1; no firm D call. The CDR3 is made up of 13 amino acids. The V and J ends lost 10 bases and 8 bases respectively, with 18 bases between them. The germline gives CDR1 LNHDA, CDR2 SQIVND (reference sequence). The CDR3 is CATRRLLRDEQFF. The CDR3 DNA follows: TGTGCCACCAGAAGACTCCTACGGGATGAGCAGTTCTTC. The entire variable domain, with the rest obtained from reference TRBV19 and TRBJ2-1, is as follows: DGGITQSPKYLFRKEGQNVTLSCEQNLNHDAMYWYRQDPGQGLRLIYYSQIVNDFQKGDIAEGYSVSREKKESFPLTVTSAQKNPTAFYLCATRRLLRDEQFFGPGTRLTVL.

This sequence joins TRBV25-1 and TRBJ2-3; TRBD2 matches 8 bases. Trimming removed 4 bases from V and 1 base from J; junction bases left unmatched: 4. CDR1 is MGHDK, CDR2 SYGVNS, per germline. The CDR3 totals 15 residues. The CDR3 nucleotides read TGTGCCAGCAGTGTCGGGACTAGGGGCACAGATACGCAGTATTTT. This sequence encodes CASSVGTRGTDTQYF.

This clone occurred a few times. V gene TRBV2 combines with J gene TRBJ1-4; D gene uncertain. Germline lookup yields CDR1 SNHLY and CDR2 FYNNEI. CDR3 length equals 15 residues. V was pared by 1 base and J by 3 bases, with 9 bases between. CDR3 sequence: CASSEDEGANEKLFF. Here the CDR3 DNA reads TGTGCCAGCAGTGAAGATGAGGGAGCTAATGAAAAACTGTTTTTT. The complete variable domain, with remaining parts taken from reference TRBV2 and TRBJ1-4, reads EPEVTQTPSHQVTQMGQEVILRCVPISNHLYFYWYRQILGQKVEFLVSFYNNEISEKSEIFDDQFSVERPDGSNFTLKIRSTKLEDSAMYFCASSEDEGANEKLFFGSGTQLSVL.

V is TRBV28 and J is TRBJ1-2; 7 bases match TRBD1. The CDR3 contains 12 residues. Germline lookup yields CDR1 MDHEN and CDR2 SYDVKM. V shed 11 bases and J 5 bases; nucleotides not matched to a gene: 8. CDR3: CAGQGQSYGYTF. The CDR3 DNA is TGTGCCGGCCAGGGACAGAGTTATGGCTACACCTTC.

The chain couples TRBV5-5 to TRBJ2-3; a possible D gene is TRBD2 (5 bases). V gave up 2 bases and J gave up 2 bases, with 9 bases separating them. Germline CDR1 SGHKS, CDR2 YYEKEE (reference sequence). The CDR3 covers 14 residues. CDR3 nucleotide sequence: TGTGCCAGCAGCTTTCGGGATCCCACAGATACGCAGTATTTT. This translates into CASSFRDPTDTQYF.

This sequence joins TRBV18 and TRBJ1-2; 7 positions match TRBD1. This CDR3 is built from 17 residues. V dropped 1 base and J dropped 4; count of bases not matched to a gene: 12. Germline V gene sequence: CDR1 KGHSH, CDR2 LQKENI. This CDR3 is CASSPQTGTVLGYGYTF. The CDR3, as DNA: TGTGCCAGCTCACCACAAACCGGGACAGTACTAGGCTATGGCTACACCTTC.

V usage is TRBV6-4 and J usage is TRBJ2-1; 13 positions match TRBD2. The CDR3 sequence is 14 residues long. Germline values: CDR1 MRHNA, CDR2 SNTAGT. J was trimmed by 9 bases and V by 6 bases; bases with no gene match: 5. CDR3 coding DNA: TGTGCCAGCAGCGGACTAGCGGGAGACCCTGAGCAGTTCTTC. Its protein is CASSGLAGDPEQFF.